This passage covers 32 T cell receptor beta chains from one sample sequenced in a study of CD8 T cells in Susac syndrome. RNA in amounts of roughly 0.5 to 1 ug was reverse transcribed with random hexamers. MiXCR was run by TCRdb on the immunoSEQ multiplex PCR reads, yielding one entry per CDR3 protein. The sample carries some 150,000 distinct CDR3 sequences, approximately 96% recorded once. The sequenced sample consisted of CD8+ T cells from PBMCs. These receptors were obtained from a human donor with multiple sclerosis.

The chain combines TRBV30 with TRBJ2-2; D remains ambiguous. The V end lost 1 base, the J end lost 3 bases, and 9 bases lay between the germline ends. CDR3 length: 14 amino acids. Germline V lookup: CDR1 GTSNPN, CDR2 SVGIG (reference sequence). CDR3 loop: CAWSDGTYTGELFF. The CDR3 region has the DNA TGTGCCTGGAGTGACGGAACTTACACCGGGGAGCTGTTTTTT.

The V gene is TRBV7-9, the J gene TRBJ2-6, with 9 bases lining up with TRBD1. V was pared by 1 base and J by 0 bases, with 1 base of the junction left unmatched. Looked up from germline, CDR1 is SEHNR and CDR2 is FQNEAQ (reference sequence). The CDR3 covers 17 residues. The CDR3 nucleotides read TGTGCCAGCAGCTTAGAGACAGGGGGCTCTGGGGCCAACGTCCTGACTTTC. Its translation is CASSLETGGSGANVLTF.

V usage is TRBV30 and J usage is TRBJ1-2; perhaps TRBD1 as D (5 bases). Germline V gene lookup returns CDR1 GTSNPN and CDR2 SVGIG (reference sequence). The CDR3 has 11 amino acids. The V end lost 5 bases, the J end lost 8 bases, and 12 bases lay between the germline ends. The CDR3 is CAWETGRGYTF. CDR3 DNA: TGTGCCTGGGAAACGGGGCGCGGCTACACCTTC.

The rearrangement uses TRBV7-9 and TRBJ2-1; D uncertain. This CDR3 has 14 amino acids. Germline V gives CDR1 SEHNR, CDR2 FQNEAQ (reference sequence). Trimming removed 0 bases at V and 5 bases at J, with 8 bases between. CDR3 residues: CASSLARPNNEQFF. DNA for the CDR3: TGTGCCAGCAGCTTAGCGCGCCCGAACAATGAGCAGTTCTTC.

The V and J genes are TRBV6-2 or TRBV6-3 and TRBJ1-5; no firm D call. The CDR3 has 13 amino acids. Germline V lookup: CDR1 MNHEY, CDR2 SVGEGT. V lost 6 bases to trimming and J lost 4 bases, with 10 bases between them. In DNA, the CDR3 is TGTGCCAGCAGAATCAACGGGAATCAGCCCCAGCATTTT. Its translation is CASRINGNQPQHF.

This rearrangement joins TRBV20-1 to TRBJ1-2; 7 bases map to TRBD1. The CDR3 consists of 13 residues. CDR1 and CDR2 (germline): DFQATT, SNEGSKA (reference sequence). Trimming cost V 4 bases and J 2 bases; bases outside gene matches: 4. CDR3 in amino acids: CSAILTGNYGYTF. The CDR3 DNA reads TGCAGTGCTATTCTGACAGGGAACTATGGCTACACCTTC.

J is TRBJ2-6 and V is TRBV25-1; D is unresolved. This CDR3 is 16 amino acids long. Germline V gene lookup returns CDR1 MGHDK and CDR2 SYGVNS. Trimming cost V 8 bases and J 0 bases, with 14 bases left between them. CDR3 coding DNA: TGTGCCAGCGGTGCAACTCTCCCCTCTGGGGCCAACGTCCTGACTTTC. Translation: CASGATLPSGANVLTF.

This chain links TRBV9 with TRBJ1-5; maybe TRBD1 (5 bases). Trimming took off 3 bases at V and 5 bases at J, with 12 bases between the two ends. The CDR3 extends over 14 amino acids. Germline loops: CDR1 SGDLS, CDR2 YYNGEE. The CDR3, as DNA: TGTGCCAGCAGCGGAAGGGGTTGGGATCAGCCCCAGCATTTT. Protein sequence: CASSGRGWDQPQHF.

The V call is TRBV7-9, the J call TRBJ2-2, with D uncertain. Germline CDR1 and CDR2: SEHNR and FQNEAQ (reference sequence). The CDR3 is 13 residues long. V gave up 4 bases and J gave up 6 bases, with 9 bases separating them. The CDR3: CASSSPSAGELFF. Here the CDR3 DNA reads TGTGCCAGCAGCTCGCCAAGCGCCGGGGAGCTGTTTTTT.

The chain carries TRBV4-1 and TRBJ2-3, with 9 bases lining up with TRBD2. CDR1 is MGHRA and CDR2 is YSYEKL in the germline V gene. The CDR3 sequence is 19 residues long. V was pared by 0 bases and J by 0 bases, with 10 bases of the junction left unmatched. CDR3 amino acids: CASSQDSAGGFSSTDTQYF. The CDR3 DNA sequence: TGCGCCAGCAGCCAAGATTCAGCGGGGGGCTTCTCTAGCACAGATACGCAGTATTTT.

This rearrangement joins TRBV28 to TRBJ1-1; D ambiguous. There are 16 residues in the CDR3. The V and J ends lost 5 bases and 1 base respectively, with 17 bases between them. The germline V gene encodes CDR1 MDHEN and CDR2 SYDVKM. The CDR3 loop is CASSTVVDTRNTEAFF. The DNA for the CDR3 is TGTGCCAGCAGTACCGTAGTGGATACTAGGAACACTGAAGCTTTCTTT.

This sequence joins TRBV29-1 and TRBJ1-2; D is perhaps TRBD1 (5 bases). The V and J ends lost 7 bases and 2 bases respectively, with 17 bases between them. The CDR3 consists of 14 residues. Germline V gives CDR1 SQVTM, CDR2 ANQGSEA. CDR3 DNA: TGCAGCGCCGGGGTGGGGGGTTCCAACTATGGCTACACCTTC. Translated: CSAGVGGSNYGYTF.

The chain couples TRBV9 to TRBJ2-3; D uncertain. This CDR3 comprises 15 residues. V was clipped by 0 bases and J by 0 bases, with 8 bases between them. The germline V gene has CDR1 SGDLS and CDR2 YYNGEE. The CDR3 nucleotides are TGTGCCAGCAGCGTAGCTCGGGCTAGCACAGATACGCAGTATTTT. Its translation: CASSVARASTDTQYF.

V and J are TRBV6-1 and TRBJ1-1, with D unresolved. Germline V gene sequence: CDR1 MNHNS, CDR2 SASEGT. Trimming removed 4 bases from V and 1 base from J, with 7 bases in between. The CDR3 contains 13 residues. The CDR3 bases are TGTGCCAGCAGTGGAACACCGAACACTGAAGCTTTCTTT. It translates to CASSGTPNTEAFF.

The chain links TRBV9 to TRBJ1-5; 9 bases map to TRBD1. The length of the CDR3 is 15 residues. Germline V gene sequence: CDR1 SGDLS, CDR2 YYNGEE. V lost 1 base, J lost 4 bases, and 3 bases stayed unmatched. The CDR3 reads CASSVSGTGNQPQHF. The CDR3 DNA sequence: TGTGCCAGCAGCGTATCCGGGACAGGGAATCAGCCCCAGCATTTT.

The chain couples TRBV4-2 to TRBJ2-7; 12 nucleotides align to TRBD1. The V gene end was trimmed by 0 bases and the J gene end by 4 bases; junction bases not matched to a gene: 13. In germline, CDR1 is LGHNA, CDR2 YNFKEQ. The CDR3 covers 19 residues. CDR3 sequence reads: CASSQDDIPGQGAEYEQYF. The CDR3 nucleotides are TGTGCCAGCAGCCAAGATGATATACCGGGACAGGGGGCGGAGTACGAGCAGTACTTC.

This chain uses TRBV9 with TRBJ1-3; possibly TRBD1 for D (5 bases). The V and J ends lost 3 bases and 0 bases respectively, with 7 bases between them. The CDR3 contains 14 residues. Germline values: CDR1 SGDLS, CDR2 YYNGEE. CDR3 nucleotides: TGTGCCAGCAGCGAAACAGGCTCTGGAAACACCATATATTTT. Amino acids: CASSETGSGNTIYF.

The chain employs TRBV4-2 and TRBJ2-5; 7 bases agree with TRBD2. Germline values: CDR1 LGHNA, CDR2 YNFKEQ. V was clipped by 3 bases and J by 0 bases; unmatched bases: 10. The CDR3 spans 17 residues. In DNA form, the CDR3 reads TGTGCCAGCAGCCACAGCTTTACCAGCGGGGACCAAGAGACCCAGTACTTC. It yields the protein CASSHSFTSGDQETQYF.

The V gene is TRBV27, the J gene TRBJ1-6; D may be TRBD1 (5 bases). V lost 2 bases, J lost 9 bases, and 11 bases lay in between. Looked up from germline, CDR1 is MNHEY and CDR2 is SMNVEV (reference sequence). The CDR3 is 14 amino acids. CDR3 DNA: TGTGCCAGCAGTTTAGGGGGGGAAGGTTCACCCCTCCACTTT. This codes for CASSLGGEGSPLHF.

The chain carries TRBV29-1 and TRBJ2-3; D is unresolved. Looked up from germline, CDR1 is SQVTM and CDR2 is ANQGSEA. The CDR3 is 15 amino acids. Trimming stripped 5 bases from V and 4 bases from J, with 19 bases between. The CDR3 coding sequence is TGCAGCGTTATACGATGGAATAAGGACGCAGATACGCAGTATTTT. This encodes CSVIRWNKDADTQYF.

This sequence joins TRBV27 and TRBJ2-3; D is possibly TRBD1 (6 bases). The CDR3 length is 11 residues. Trimming stripped 5 bases from V and 8 bases from J, with 8 bases between. Germline CDR1 MNHEY, CDR2 SMNVEV (reference sequence). The CDR3: CASSEGGTQYF. The CDR3 DNA reads as TGTGCCAGCAGTGAAGGGGGTACGCAGTATTTT.

This clonotype was seen just once. The V gene is TRBV4-3, the J gene TRBJ2-3; D is unresolved. The V gene lost 0 bases and the J gene lost 4 bases, with 8 bases spanning the gap. The CDR3 is made up of 14 amino acids. Germline V gene data show CDR1 as LGHNA and CDR2 as YSLEER. Written as DNA, the CDR3 is TGCGCCAGCAGCCAAGATGGGGATGCAGATACGCAGTATTTT. Its protein is CASSQDGDADTQYF.

This chain uses TRBV5-6 with TRBJ2-7; 8 positions match TRBD1. V gave up 0 bases and J gave up 2 bases; unmatched junction bases: 1. CDR3 length equals 14 residues. CDR1 SGHDT and CDR2 YYEEEE come from the germline V gene. The CDR3 spells CASSLGTGPYEQYF. The CDR3 region has the DNA TGTGCCAGCAGCTTGGGGACAGGGCCCTACGAGCAGTACTTC.

The chain combines TRBV5-1 with TRBJ1-1; D unclear. Germline CDR1 SGHRS, CDR2 YFSETQ. Trimming removed 3 bases from V and 0 bases from J, with 15 bases in between. This CDR3 is built from 16 residues. Here the CDR3 DNA reads TGCGCCAGCAGCTCATCGTCGGGGATTATGAACACTGAAGCTTTCTTT. Translated, it gives CASSSSSGIMNTEAFF.

The chain recombines TRBV5-6 with TRBJ1-1, with D perhaps matching TRBD1 (6 bases). This CDR3 is built from 12 residues. Looked up from germline, CDR1 is SGHDT and CDR2 is YYEEEE. Trimming removed 4 bases at V and 10 bases at J, with 14 bases between. CDR3 DNA sequence: TGTGCCAGCAGCCGGGACACAACGACAGCTTTCTTT. Translation gives CASSRDTTTAFF.

This clonotype was detected a few times. The V gene is TRBV28, the J gene TRBJ2-7; D not certain. Trimming removed 5 bases at V and 5 bases at J, with 7 bases between. The CDR3 loop spans 11 amino acids. Germline V CDR1 and CDR2: MDHEN, SYDVKM. For the CDR3, the DNA is TGTGCCAGCAGTCCCGCCCACGAGCAGTACTTC. It translates to CASSPAHEQYF.

The chain combines TRBV3-1 with TRBJ2-2; D is uncertain. Germline loops: CDR1 LGHDT, CDR2 YNNKEL (reference sequence). The CDR3 length is 13 residues. Trimming took off 4 bases at V and 7 bases at J, with 10 bases between the two ends. CDR3 DNA sequence: TGTGCCAGCAGCCGATATATAGACGGGGAGCTGTTTTTT. This codes for CASSRYIDGELFF.

The chain has TRBV2 and TRBJ2-2; D is possibly TRBD1 (5 bases). There are 11 residues in the CDR3. CDR1 SNHLY and CDR2 FYNNEI come from the germline V gene. V was shortened by 8 bases and J by 8 bases, with 9 bases between the two germline ends. The DNA of the CDR3 is TGTGCCAGCCTAAAGGGGGGGGAGCTGTTTTTT. Its protein product is CASLKGGELFF.

This clonotype was seen only once. The V gene is TRBV27, the J gene TRBJ1-5; TRBD1 agrees at 7 bases. V was clipped by 6 bases and J by 4 bases; unmatched bases: 3. Germline V gene lookup returns CDR1 MNHEY and CDR2 SMNVEV (reference sequence). This CDR3 has 13 amino acids. The chain's CDR3 is CASSGTVNQPQHF. CDR3 sequence (DNA): TGTGCCAGCAGCGGGACAGTGAATCAGCCCCAGCATTTT.

The gene calls are TRBV20-1 and TRBJ2-1; 7 nucleotides agree with TRBD2. The CDR3 totals 13 residues. After removal of 6 bases from V and 5 bases from J, the junction contained 7 bases not matched to a gene. Germline V gives CDR1 DFQATT, CDR2 SNEGSKA (reference sequence). The CDR3 spells CSAILAPDNEQFF. CDR3 DNA sequence: TGCAGTGCCATACTAGCGCCTGACAATGAGCAGTTCTTC.

This clonotype was counted only a few times. The chain combines TRBV20-1 with TRBJ2-1; D not resolved. Looked up from germline, CDR1 is DFQATT and CDR2 is SNEGSKA (reference sequence). V was shortened by 0 bases and J by 3 bases, with 6 bases between the two germline ends. This CDR3 has 13 amino acids. Written as DNA, the CDR3 is TGCAGTGCTAGAGAGAGAGGCTACAATGAGCAGTTCTTC. Amino acid sequence: CSARERGYNEQFF.

The chain couples TRBV6-1 to TRBJ1-2, with D possibly TRBD1 on 5 matching bases. Germline V gene lookup returns CDR1 MNHNS and CDR2 SASEGT. V was shortened by 2 bases and J by 3 bases, with 25 bases between the two germline ends. This CDR3 has 19 amino acids. The CDR3 spells CASSEWGLRLEGFDYGYTF. The CDR3 nucleotides are TGTGCCAGCAGTGAATGGGGCCTCAGGCTTGAAGGCTTTGACTATGGCTACACCTTC.